Listed below are T cell receptor beta chains from one sample, sequenced in a study of blood T cell repertoires in COVID-19. Profiled with immunoSEQ multiplex PCR; TCRdb holds only in-frame clones, not every one. Of just over 75,000 clones detected, 87% appear once; the ten largest clones hold around 5%. Material for sequencing was peripheral blood. Receptor source: a woman older than 75 with active or convalescent COVID-19. CDR3s include the opening cysteine and the closing phenylalanine or tryptophan. A D gene is named only where the DNA matches it firmly. Not every row has a clone size; where given, it reads once, few, many or a size class.

clone_size	j_call	d_call	v_call	cdr3_aa	cdr3_nt
NA	TRBJ1-3	TRBD1	TRBV18	CASSPGTGGPGNTIYF	TGTGCCAGCTCACCCGGGACAGGGGGCCCTGGAAACACCATATATTTT
NA	TRBJ1-1	TRBD1	TRBV7-2	CASSYRRTGVGTEAFF	TGTGCCAGCAGCTACCGAAGGACAGGGGTAGGCACTGAAGCTTTCTTT
NA	TRBJ2-5	NA	TRBV3-1/TRBV3-2	CASSQDQAKRETQYF	TGTGCCAGCAGCCAAGATCAAGCCAAACGAGAGACCCAGTACTTC
NA	TRBJ1-5	TRBD1	TRBV7-9	CASSWDRLQPQHF	TGTGCCAGCAGCTGGGACAGGCTTCAGCCCCAGCATTTT
NA	TRBJ2-3	TRBD2	TRBV25-1	CATKAGYTDTQYF	TGTGCCACGAAAGCGGGGTACACAGATACGCAGTATTTT
NA	TRBJ2-7	NA	TRBV5-1	CASRGGGGSYEQYF	TGCGCCAGCAGGGGCGGGGGCGGCTCCTACGAGCAGTACTTC
NA	TRBJ1-2	NA	TRBV19	CASSLNRNYGYTF	TGTGCCAGTAGTTTGAACAGAAACTATGGCTACACCTTC
once	TRBJ1-1	NA	TRBV27	CASTPLGGGTEAFF	TGTGCCAGCACTCCTTTGGGCGGGGGAACTGAAGCTTTCTTT
NA	TRBJ1-5	NA	TRBV24-1	CATSDPSREAQHF	TGTGCCACCAGTGATCCCTCTCGGGAGGCCCAGCATTTT
few	TRBJ1-6	NA	TRBV6-5	CASTRGRGNSPLHF	TGTGCCAGCACCCGCGGTCGAGGGAATTCACCCCTCCACTTT
once	TRBJ1-4	TRBD1	TRBV12-3/TRBV12-4	CASRRDRGEKLFF	TGTGCCAGCAGAAGGGACAGGGGCGAAAAACTGTTTTTT
few	TRBJ1-5	NA	TRBV7-8	CASSFVNQPQHF	TGTGCCAGCAGCTTCGTAAATCAGCCCCAGCATTTT
NA	TRBJ2-2	NA	TRBV6-2/TRBV6-3	CASSYSRTGYTGELFF	TGTGCCAGCAGTTACTCCCGTACGGGGTACACCGGGGAGCTGTTTTTT
NA	TRBJ2-3	NA	TRBV27	CASSWGYHTDTQYF	TGTGCCAGCAGCTGGGGCTACCACACAGATACGCAGTATTTT
NA	TRBJ1-6	NA	TRBV6-5	CASSYKRGNSPLHF	TGTGCCAGCAGTTACAAGCGGGGCAATTCACCCCTCCACTTT
NA	TRBJ1-2	NA	TRBV6-6	CASNGGGGYTF	TGTGCCAGCAATGGTGGAGGGGGCTACACCTTC
once	TRBJ1-5	TRBD1	TRBV15	CATSRGPRRDSSHQPQHF	TGTGCCACCAGCAGGGGGCCCCGCCGGGACAGCTCTCATCAGCCCCAGCATTTT
NA	TRBJ1-2	NA	TRBV5-6	CASSLRGHYGYTF	TGTGCCAGCAGCTTGAGGGGCCACTATGGCTACACCTTC
NA	TRBJ2-3	NA	TRBV5-1	CASWEGVTDTQYF	TGCGCCAGCTGGGAAGGGGTAACAGATACGCAGTATTTT
once	TRBJ2-3	TRBD1	TRBV5-1	CASRMTGWTDTQYF	TGCGCCAGCAGGATGACAGGGTGGACAGATACGCAGTATTTT
NA	TRBJ1-4	NA	TRBV3-1/TRBV3-2	CASSPLLRRNTSTNEKLFF	TGTGCCAGCAGCCCCTTACTACGTCGGAATACTTCAACTAATGAAAAACTGTTTTTT
NA	TRBJ2-3	TRBD1	TRBV7-2	CASSLARTGRPDTQYF	TGTGCCAGCAGCTTAGCTAGGACAGGGCGTCCGGATACGCAGTATTTT
NA	TRBJ1-3	TRBD1	TRBV7-9	CASSLGQGSGNTIYF	TGTGCCAGCAGCTTAGGACAGGGCTCTGGAAACACCATATATTTT
NA	TRBJ1-2	TRBD1	TRBV10-3	CAISRDREGYTF	TGTGCCATCAGCAGGGACAGGGAGGGCTACACCTTC
NA	TRBJ2-7	NA	TRBV5-1	CASSLAPGVQGEQYF	TGCGCCAGCAGCTTGGCCCCTGGTGTACAGGGAGAGCAGTACTTC
NA	TRBJ2-1	TRBD1	TRBV28	CASSLTGQGAGLDEQFF	TGTGCCAGCAGTTTAACCGGACAGGGGGCGGGTCTCGATGAGCAGTTCTTC
few	TRBJ1-5	NA	TRBV19	CASTTIQGTTGHF	TGTGCCAGTACTACTATACAGGGCACCACCGGACATTTT
NA	TRBJ2-4	TRBD1	TRBV7-3	CASSPTGSRGLLAKNIQYF	TGTGCCAGCAGCCCGACAGGCTCAAGGGGGCTTTTAGCCAAAAACATTCAGTACTTC
few	TRBJ2-3	NA	TRBV27	CASSSRAVGPRTDTQYF	TGTGCCAGCAGTTCCCGAGCCGTGGGGCCCCGCACAGATACGCAGTATTTT
NA	TRBJ2-3	TRBD2	TRBV4-2	CASRLTSGATTDTQYF	TGTGCCAGCAGACTCACTAGCGGGGCAACGACAGATACGCAGTATTTT
NA	TRBJ1-6	TRBD1	TRBV5-6	CASHRGPNSPLHF	TGTGCCAGCCATAGGGGGCCCAATTCACCCCTCCACTTT
NA	TRBJ2-4	TRBD1	TRBV3-1/TRBV3-2	CASSSGTGGVGAKNIQYF	TGTGCCAGCAGCTCCGGGACAGGGGGCGTGGGAGCCAAAAACATTCAGTACTTC
NA	TRBJ1-5	NA	TRBV4-3	CASSQGALAHQPQHF	TGCGCCAGCAGCCAAGGGGCCCTTGCTCATCAGCCCCAGCATTTT
NA	TRBJ2-3	NA	TRBV7-2	CASSLEDFSDTQYF	TGTGCCAGCAGCTTAGAGGACTTCTCAGATACGCAGTATTTT
NA	TRBJ1-1	NA	TRBV28	CASSLPAGSATEAFF	TGTGCCAGCAGTTTACCCGCAGGGTCGGCCACTGAAGCTTTCTTT
NA	TRBJ2-5	TRBD2	TRBV5-1	CASKAGGGETQYF	TGCGCCAGCAAGGCGGGGGGTGGTGAGACCCAGTACTTC
NA	TRBJ2-7	TRBD2	TRBV9	CASSKTGTSDYEQYF	TGTGCCAGCAGCAAAACCGGGACTAGCGACTACGAGCAGTACTTC
NA	TRBJ2-2	TRBD2	TRBV10-3	CAISPQAGATGELFF	TGTGCCATCAGTCCTCAAGCGGGAGCGACCGGGGAGCTGTTTTTT
NA	TRBJ1-1	NA	TRBV6-5	CASRMEGRNTEAFF	TGTGCCAGCAGAATGGAGGGACGGAACACTGAAGCTTTCTTT
NA	TRBJ2-7	NA	TRBV5-5	CASSGMSSYEQYF	TGTGCCAGCAGCGGTATGAGCTCCTACGAGCAGTACTTC